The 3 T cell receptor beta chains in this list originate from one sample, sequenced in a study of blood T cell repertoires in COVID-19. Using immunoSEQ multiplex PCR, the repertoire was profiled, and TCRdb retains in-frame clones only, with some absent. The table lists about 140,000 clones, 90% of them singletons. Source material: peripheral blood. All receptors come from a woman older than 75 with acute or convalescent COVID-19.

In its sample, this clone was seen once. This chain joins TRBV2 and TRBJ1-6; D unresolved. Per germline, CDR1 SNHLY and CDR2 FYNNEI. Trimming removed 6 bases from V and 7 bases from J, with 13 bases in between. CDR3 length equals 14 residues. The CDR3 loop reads CASRIEGLNSPLHF. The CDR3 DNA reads TGTGCCAGCAGGATTGAGGGATTGAATTCACCCCTCCACTTT. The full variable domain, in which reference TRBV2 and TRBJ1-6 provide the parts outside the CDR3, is EPEVTQTPSHQVTQMGQEVILRCVPISNHLYFYWYRQILGQKVEFLVSFYNNEISEKSEIFDDQFSVERPDGSNFTLKIRSTKLEDSAMYFCASRIEGLNSPLHFGNGTRLTVT.

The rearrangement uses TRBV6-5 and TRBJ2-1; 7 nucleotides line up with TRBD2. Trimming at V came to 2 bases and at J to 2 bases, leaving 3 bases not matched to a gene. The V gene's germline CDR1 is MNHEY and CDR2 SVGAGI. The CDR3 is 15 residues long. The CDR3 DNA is TGTGCCAGCAGTTACCAAGCGGGGACCTACAATGAGCAGTTCTTC. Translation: CASSYQAGTYNEQFF.

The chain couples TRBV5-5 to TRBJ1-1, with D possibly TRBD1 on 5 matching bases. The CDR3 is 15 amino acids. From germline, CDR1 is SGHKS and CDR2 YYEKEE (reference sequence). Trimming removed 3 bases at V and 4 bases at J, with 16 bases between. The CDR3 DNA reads TGTGCCAGCAGCTCCCCCCAGGGACTATCCACTGAAGCTTTCTTT. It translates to CASSSPQGLSTEAFF. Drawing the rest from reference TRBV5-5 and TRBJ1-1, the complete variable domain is DAGVTQSPTHLIKTRGQQVTLRCSPISGHKSVSWYQQVLGQGPQFIFQYYEKEERGRGNFPDRFSARQFPNYSSELNVNALLLGDSALYLCASSSPQGLSTEAFFGQGTRLTVV.